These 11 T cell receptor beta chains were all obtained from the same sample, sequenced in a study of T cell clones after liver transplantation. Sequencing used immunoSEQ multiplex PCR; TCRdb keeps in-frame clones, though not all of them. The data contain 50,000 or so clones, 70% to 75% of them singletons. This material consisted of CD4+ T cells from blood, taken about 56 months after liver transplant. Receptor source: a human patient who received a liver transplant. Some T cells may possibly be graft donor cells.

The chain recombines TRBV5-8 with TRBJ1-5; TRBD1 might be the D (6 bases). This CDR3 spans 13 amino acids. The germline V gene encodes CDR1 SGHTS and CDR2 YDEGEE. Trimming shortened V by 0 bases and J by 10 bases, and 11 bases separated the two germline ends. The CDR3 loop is CASSLDRVLPQHF. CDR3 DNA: TGTGCCAGCAGCTTGGACAGGGTCCTACCCCAGCATTTT.

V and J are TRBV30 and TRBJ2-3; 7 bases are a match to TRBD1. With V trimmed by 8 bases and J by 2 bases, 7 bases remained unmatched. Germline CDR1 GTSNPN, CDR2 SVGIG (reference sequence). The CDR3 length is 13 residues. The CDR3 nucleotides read TGTGCCGCTGGACAGGAGATCACAGATACGCAGTATTTT. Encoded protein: CAAGQEITDTQYF.

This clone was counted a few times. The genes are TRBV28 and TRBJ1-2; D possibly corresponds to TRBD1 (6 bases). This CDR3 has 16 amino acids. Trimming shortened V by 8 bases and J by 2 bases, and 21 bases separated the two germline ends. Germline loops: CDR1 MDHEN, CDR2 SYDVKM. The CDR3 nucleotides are TGTGCCAGCCTGGGGGCTTGGGCTGATTACAACTATGGCTACACCTTC. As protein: CASLGAWADYNYGYTF.

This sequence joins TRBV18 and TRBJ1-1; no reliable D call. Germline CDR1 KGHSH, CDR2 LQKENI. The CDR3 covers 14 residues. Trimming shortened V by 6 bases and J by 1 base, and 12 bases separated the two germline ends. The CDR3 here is CASSTRTGNTEAFF. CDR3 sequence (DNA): TGTGCCAGCTCTACGAGGACGGGGAACACTGAAGCTTTCTTT.

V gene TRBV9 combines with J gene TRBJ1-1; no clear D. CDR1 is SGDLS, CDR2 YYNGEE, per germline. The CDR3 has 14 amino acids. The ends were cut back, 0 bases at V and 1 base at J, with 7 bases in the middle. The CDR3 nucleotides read TGTGCCAGCAGCGTAGCCCCACAGAACACTGAAGCTTTCTTT. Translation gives CASSVAPQNTEAFF.

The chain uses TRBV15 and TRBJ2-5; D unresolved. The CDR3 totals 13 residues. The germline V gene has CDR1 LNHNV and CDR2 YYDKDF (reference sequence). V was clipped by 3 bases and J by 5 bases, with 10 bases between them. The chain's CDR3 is CATSRDPRETQYF. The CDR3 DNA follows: TGTGCCACCAGCAGGGATCCCCGGGAGACCCAGTACTTC.

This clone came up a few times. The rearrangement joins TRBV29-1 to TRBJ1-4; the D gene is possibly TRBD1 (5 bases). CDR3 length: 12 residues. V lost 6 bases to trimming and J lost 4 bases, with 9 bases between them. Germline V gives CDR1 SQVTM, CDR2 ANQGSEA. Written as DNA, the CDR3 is TGCAGCGTACGACAGAATAATGAAAAACTGTTTTTT. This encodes CSVRQNNEKLFF. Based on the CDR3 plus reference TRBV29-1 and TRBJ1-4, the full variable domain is SAVISQKPSRDICQRGTSLTIQCQVDSQVTMMFWYRQQPGQSLTLIATANQGSEATYESGFVIDKFPISRPNLTFSTLTVSNMSPEDSSIYLCSVRQNNEKLFFGSGTQLSVL.

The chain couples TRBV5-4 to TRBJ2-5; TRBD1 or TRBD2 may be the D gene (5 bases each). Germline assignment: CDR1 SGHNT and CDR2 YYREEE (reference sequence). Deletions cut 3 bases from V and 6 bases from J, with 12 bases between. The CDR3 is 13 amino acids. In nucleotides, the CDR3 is TGTGCCAGCAGCTCAAGGGGAGCGAAGACCCAGTACTTC. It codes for CASSSRGAKTQYF.

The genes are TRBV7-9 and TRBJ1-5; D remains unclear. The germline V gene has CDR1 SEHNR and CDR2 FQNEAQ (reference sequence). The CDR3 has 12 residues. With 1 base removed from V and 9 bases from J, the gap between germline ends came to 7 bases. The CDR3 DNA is TGTGCCAGCAGCTTAGAGAAGCCGCCCCAGCATTTT. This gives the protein CASSLEKPPQHF.

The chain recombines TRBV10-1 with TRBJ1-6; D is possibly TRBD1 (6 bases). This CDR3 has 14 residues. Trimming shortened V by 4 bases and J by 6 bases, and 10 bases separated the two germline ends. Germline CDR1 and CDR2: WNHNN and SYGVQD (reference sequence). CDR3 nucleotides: TGCGCCAGCAGTGTTGGACAGTCTAATTCACCCCTCCACTTT. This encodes CASSVGQSNSPLHF.

CDR3 bases: TGTGCCAGCAGCCAAGACCCCAACAGGGGTAACTATGGCTACACCTTC. Translating it yields CASSQDPNRGNYGYTF. The chain has TRBV4-2 and TRBJ1-2; 7 nucleotides match TRBD1. CDR1 is LGHNA, CDR2 YNFKEQ, per germline. With V trimmed by 0 bases and J by 1 base, 5 bases remained unmatched. The CDR3 extends over 16 amino acids.